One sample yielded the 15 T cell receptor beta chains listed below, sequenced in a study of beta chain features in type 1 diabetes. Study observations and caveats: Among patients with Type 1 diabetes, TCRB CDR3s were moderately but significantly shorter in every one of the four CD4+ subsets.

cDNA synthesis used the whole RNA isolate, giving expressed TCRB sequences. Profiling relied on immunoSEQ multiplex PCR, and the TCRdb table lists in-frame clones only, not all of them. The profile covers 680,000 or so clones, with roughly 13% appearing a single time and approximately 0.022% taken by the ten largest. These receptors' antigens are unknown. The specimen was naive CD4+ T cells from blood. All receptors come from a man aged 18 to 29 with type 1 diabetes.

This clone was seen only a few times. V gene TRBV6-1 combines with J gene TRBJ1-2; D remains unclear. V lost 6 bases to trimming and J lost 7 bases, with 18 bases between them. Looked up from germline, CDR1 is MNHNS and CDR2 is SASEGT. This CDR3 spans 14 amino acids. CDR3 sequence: CASRVGMLQGGYTF. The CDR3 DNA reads TGTGCCAGCAGGGTCGGGATGCTCCAAGGTGGCTACACCTTC.

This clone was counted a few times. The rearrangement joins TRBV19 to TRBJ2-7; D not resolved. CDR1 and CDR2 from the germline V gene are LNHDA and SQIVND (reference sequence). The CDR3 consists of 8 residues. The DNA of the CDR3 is TGTCCGTGCTACGAGCAGTACTTC. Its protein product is CPCYEQYF.

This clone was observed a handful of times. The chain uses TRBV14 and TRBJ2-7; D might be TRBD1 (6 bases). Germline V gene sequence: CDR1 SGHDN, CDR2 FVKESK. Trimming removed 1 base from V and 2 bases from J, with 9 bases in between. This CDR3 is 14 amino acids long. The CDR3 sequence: CASSQGPGAYEQYF. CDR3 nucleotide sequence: TGTGCCAGCAGCCAAGGTCCAGGGGCCTACGAGCAGTACTTC. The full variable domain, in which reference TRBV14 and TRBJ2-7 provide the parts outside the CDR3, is EAGVTQFPSHSVIEKGQTVTLRCDPISGHDNLYWYRRVMGKEIKFLLHFVKESKQDESGMPNNRFLAERTGGTYSTLKVQPAELEDSGVYFCASSQGPGAYEQYFGPGTRLTVT.

The CDR3: CASSLQSGVSETQYF. CDR3 nucleotide sequence: TGTGCCAGCAGCTTACAGTCGGGGGTATCTGAGACCCAGTACTTC. The chain has TRBV13 and TRBJ2-5, with D perhaps matching TRBD2 (6 bases). CDR1 and CDR2 (germline): PRHDT, FYEKMQ (reference sequence). This CDR3 comprises 15 residues. Trimming removed 2 bases from V and 5 bases from J, with 15 bases in between.

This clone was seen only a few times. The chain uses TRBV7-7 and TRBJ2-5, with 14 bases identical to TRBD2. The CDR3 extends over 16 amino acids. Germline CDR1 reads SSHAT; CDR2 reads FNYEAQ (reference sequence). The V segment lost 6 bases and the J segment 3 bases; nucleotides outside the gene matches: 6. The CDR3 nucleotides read TGTGCCAGCAGTCGCAGACTAGCGGGGGGGAAAGAGACCCAGTACTTC. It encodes CASSRRLAGGKETQYF.

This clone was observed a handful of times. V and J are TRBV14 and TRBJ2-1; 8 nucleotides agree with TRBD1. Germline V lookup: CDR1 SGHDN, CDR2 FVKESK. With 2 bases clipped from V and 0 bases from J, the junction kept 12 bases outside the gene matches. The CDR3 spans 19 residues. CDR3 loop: CASSQPGTGNRSSYNEQFF. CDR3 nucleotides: TGTGCCAGCAGCCAACCCGGGACAGGCAACCGGAGCTCCTACAATGAGCAGTTCTTC. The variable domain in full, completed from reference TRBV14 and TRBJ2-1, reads EAGVTQFPSHSVIEKGQTVTLRCDPISGHDNLYWYRRVMGKEIKFLLHFVKESKQDESGMPNNRFLAERTGGTYSTLKVQPAELEDSGVYFCASSQPGTGNRSSYNEQFFGPGTRLTVL.

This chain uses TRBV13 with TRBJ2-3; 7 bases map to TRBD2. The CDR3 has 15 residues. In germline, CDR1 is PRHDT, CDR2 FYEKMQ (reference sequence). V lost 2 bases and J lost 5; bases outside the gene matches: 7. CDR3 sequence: CASSLPGGSRDTQYF. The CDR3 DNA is TGTGCCAGCAGCTTACCGGGAGGATCACGAGATACGCAGTATTTT.

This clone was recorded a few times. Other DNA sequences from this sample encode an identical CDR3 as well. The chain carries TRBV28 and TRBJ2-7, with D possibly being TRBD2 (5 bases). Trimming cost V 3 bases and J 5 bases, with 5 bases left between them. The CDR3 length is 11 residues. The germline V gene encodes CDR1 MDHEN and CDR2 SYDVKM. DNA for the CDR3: TGTGCCAGCAGTTTGCGGGACGAGCAGTACTTC. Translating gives CASSLRDEQYF.

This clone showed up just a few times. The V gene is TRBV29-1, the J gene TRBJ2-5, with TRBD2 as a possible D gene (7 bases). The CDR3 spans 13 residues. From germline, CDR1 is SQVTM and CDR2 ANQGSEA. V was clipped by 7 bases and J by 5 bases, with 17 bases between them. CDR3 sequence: CSGGGGAGETQYF. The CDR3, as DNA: TGCAGCGGCGGTGGGGGGGCCGGGGAGACCCAGTACTTC.

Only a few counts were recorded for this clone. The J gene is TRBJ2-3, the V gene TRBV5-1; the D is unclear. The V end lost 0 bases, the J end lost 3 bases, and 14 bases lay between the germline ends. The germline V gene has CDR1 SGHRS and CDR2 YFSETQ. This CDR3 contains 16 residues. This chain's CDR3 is CASSLAAYSITDTQYF. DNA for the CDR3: TGCGCCAGCAGCTTGGCCGCATACAGTATAACAGATACGCAGTATTTT.

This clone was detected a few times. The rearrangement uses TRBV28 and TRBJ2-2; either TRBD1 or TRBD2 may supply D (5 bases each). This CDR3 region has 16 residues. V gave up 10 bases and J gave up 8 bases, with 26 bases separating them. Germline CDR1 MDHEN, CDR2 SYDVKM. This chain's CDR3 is CATVVPSFWDGGELFF. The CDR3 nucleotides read TGTGCCACCGTGGTTCCGTCATTTTGGGACGGTGGGGAGCTGTTTTTT. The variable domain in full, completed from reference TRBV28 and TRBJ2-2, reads DVKVTQSSRYLVKRTGEKVFLECVQDMDHENMFWYRQDPGLGLRLIYFSYDVKMKEKGDIPEGYSVSREKKERFSLILESASTNQTSMYLCATVVPSFWDGGELFFGEGSRLTVL.

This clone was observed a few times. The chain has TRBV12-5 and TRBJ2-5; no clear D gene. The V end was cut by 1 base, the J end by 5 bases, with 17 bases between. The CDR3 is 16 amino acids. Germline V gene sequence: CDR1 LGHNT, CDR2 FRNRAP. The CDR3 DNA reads TGTGCTAGTGGTTTGGCGCAGGCATACTACCGGGAGACCCAGTACTTC. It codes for CASGLAQAYYRETQYF.

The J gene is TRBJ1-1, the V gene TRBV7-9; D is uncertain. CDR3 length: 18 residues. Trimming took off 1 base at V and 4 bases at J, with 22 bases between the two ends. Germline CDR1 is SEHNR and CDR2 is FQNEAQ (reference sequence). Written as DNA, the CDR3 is TGTGCCAGCAGCTTAGTGTGGGAGAGGAGAGATAGGAGCACTGAAGCTTTCTTT. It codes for CASSLVWERRDRSTEAFF.

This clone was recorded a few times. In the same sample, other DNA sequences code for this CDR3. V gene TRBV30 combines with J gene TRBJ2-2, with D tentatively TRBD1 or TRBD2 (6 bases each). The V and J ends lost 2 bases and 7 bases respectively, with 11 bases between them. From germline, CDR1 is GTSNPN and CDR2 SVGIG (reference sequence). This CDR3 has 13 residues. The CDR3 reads CAWSPGGGGELFF. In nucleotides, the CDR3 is TGTGCCTGGAGTCCTGGAGGGGGCGGGGAGCTGTTTTTT.

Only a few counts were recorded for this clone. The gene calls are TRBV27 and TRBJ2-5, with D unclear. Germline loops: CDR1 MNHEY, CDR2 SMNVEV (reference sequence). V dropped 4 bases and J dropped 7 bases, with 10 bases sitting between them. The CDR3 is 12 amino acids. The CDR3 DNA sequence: TGTGCCAGCAGTTCCACTTCCTCGACCCAGTACTTC. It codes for CASSSTSSTQYF.